A selection of T cell receptor beta chains follows, all from one sample in a study of blood T cells in healthy people across ages. Via MiXCR, TCRdb re-called the 5' RACE reads, giving one row per CDR3 protein. The data hold hundreds of thousands of distinct CDR3 sequences, with roughly 58% observed a single time. The sequencing input was blood. Receptors originate from a man aged 55 to 70 in good health. CDR3s include the opening cysteine and the closing phenylalanine or tryptophan. The D gene is left open where the match is weak. Size values are once, few and many counts, or a class for expanded clones, and some rows have none.

TRBV4-1	TRBJ2-3	few	NA	CASSRTGVVGTDTQYF	TGCGCCAGCAGCCGGACGGGAGTAGTGGGCACAGATACGCAGTATTTT
TRBV29-1	TRBJ2-1	NA	TRBD1	CSGGQEAGEQFF	TGCAGCGGAGGACAGGAGGCGGGTGAGCAGTTCTTC
TRBV29-1	TRBJ1-2	few	TRBD1	CSAGQGKGYTF	TGCAGCGCGGGACAGGGGAAGGGCTACACCTTC
TRBV7-8	TRBJ1-6	NA	NA	CASSLGMNSPLHF	TGTGCCAGCAGCTTGGGGATGAATTCACCCCTCCACTTT
TRBV7-8	TRBJ2-7	NA	NA	CASSPQRNSYEQYF	TGTGCCAGCAGCCCCCAACGGAACTCCTACGAGCAGTACTTC
TRBV6-1	TRBJ1-4	once	NA	CASSEGWGGKLFF	TGTGCCAGCAGTGAAGGTTGGGGAGGAAAACTGTTTTTT
TRBV19	TRBJ2-3	NA	TRBD2	CASSGAGGHGDTQYF	TGTGCCAGTAGCGGAGCGGGGGGCCACGGTGATACGCAGTATTTT
TRBV11-2	TRBJ2-5	few	TRBD2	CASSLGASGGHQETQYF	TGTGCCAGCAGCTTAGGGGCTAGCGGGGGCCATCAAGAGACCCAGTACTTC
TRBV18	TRBJ1-5	NA	NA	CASSQNAGGNQPQHF	TGTGCCAGCTCACAAAACGCGGGGGGCAATCAGCCCCAGCATTTT
TRBV5-1	TRBJ2-5	NA	TRBD2	CASSRREGETQYF	TGCGCCAGCAGCCGCAGGGAGGGCGAGACCCAGTACTTC